This entry lists 18 T cell receptor beta chains sequenced from one sample in a study of blood T cells in healthy people across ages. Alongside a J-beta primer mix, a sample-barcoded 5' primer served in a second PCR lasting roughly 6 to 11 cycles. TCRdb reprocessed the 5' RACE reads with MiXCR, giving one entry per CDR3 protein. There are 1.5 million to 2 million distinct CDR3 sequences in the sample; roughly 27% occur only once, and roughly 8% lies in the top ten. The sample consisted of blood. The origin of the receptors is a woman aged 25 to 45 in good health.

This clonotype has only a few counts. The chain uses TRBV20-1 and TRBJ1-5; no firm D call. V dropped 0 bases and J dropped 0 bases, with 6 bases sitting between them. Germline CDR1 DFQATT, CDR2 SNEGSKA (reference sequence). This CDR3 comprises 14 residues. For the CDR3, the DNA is TGCAGTGCTAGAGAAGGCTATAGCAATCAGCCCCAGCATTTT. It encodes CSAREGYSNQPQHF.

The chain carries TRBV11-2 and TRBJ2-1; 8 bases align to TRBD2. The germline CDR1 and CDR2 sequences are SGHAT and FQNNGV. V shed 6 bases, J shed 6 bases, and the junction held 22 bases outside the gene matches. The CDR3 extends over 19 amino acids. This CDR3 is CASRTTRNRGTRPSNEQFF. CDR3 nucleotide sequence: TGTGCCAGCAGGACTACTAGAAATCGCGGGACTAGGCCGAGCAATGAGCAGTTCTTC.

Note on this clonotype: A much more abundant neighbour one base away suggests this may be a read error. The rearrangement links TRBV12-3 or TRBV12-4 to TRBJ2-5; 7 bases are shared with TRBD2. The CDR3 runs to 13 residues. The CDR3 reads CASSSRMREIQYF. In nucleotides, the CDR3 is TGTGCCAGCAGTTCCCGGATGCGGGAGATCCAGTACTTC.

This clonotype has a handful of counts. CDR3: CASSLELGNTIYF. The CDR3 region has the DNA TGTGCCAGCAGCTTAGAACTCGGAAACACCATATATTTT. The chain employs TRBV7-8 and TRBJ1-3; D gene unclear. Between the trimmed V and J ends, which lost 1 base and 4 bases, there was a span of 5 bases. The CDR3 is made up of 13 amino acids. Germline assignment: CDR1 SGHVS and CDR2 FQNEAQ.

The chain employs TRBV7-2 and TRBJ2-5; D may be TRBD1 (5 bases). The CDR3 extends over 15 amino acids. In germline, CDR1 is SGHTA, CDR2 FQGNSA. The germline V and J ends were trimmed by 3 bases and 2 bases, with 13 bases remaining between them. In DNA, the CDR3 is TGTGCCAGCAGCTTCTCTGGGGCATCACAAGAGACCCAGTACTTC. It specifies CASSFSGASQETQYF.

The table lists this clonotype with a few counts. One end of the junction fails to match germline, which may point to a read error. The rearrangement uses TRBV7-9 and TRBJ2-7, with TRBD1 matching 7 bases. CDR1 is SEHNR and CDR2 is FQNEAQ in the germline V gene (reference sequence). The CDR3 extends over 15 amino acids. CDR3 in amino acids: CASSLTGTAFYGQYF. The CDR3 DNA sequence: TGTGCCAGCAGCTTGACCGGGACAGCCTTTTACGGGCAGTACTTC.

This clonotype was seen a handful of times. This chain uses TRBV5-5 with TRBJ2-5; D perhaps matches TRBD2 (6 bases). This CDR3 region has 15 residues. The germline V gene has CDR1 SGHKS and CDR2 YYEKEE (reference sequence). Trimming pared 1 base from V and 0 bases from J, leaving 10 bases between. The CDR3 DNA reads as TGTGCCAGCAGCTTGTCGGGGGTGTACCAAGAGACCCAGTACTTC. This gives the protein CASSLSGVYQETQYF.

This chain joins TRBV24-1 and TRBJ2-7; 12 positions match TRBD2. The trim removed 3 bases at V and 7 bases at J, leaving 12 bases unmatched. Germline V gene sequence: CDR1 KGHDR, CDR2 SFDVKD. CDR3 size: 17 residues. CDR3: CATSDRLLAGGAGEQYF. Written as DNA, the CDR3 is TGTGCCACCAGTGATCGGTTACTAGCGGGAGGTGCGGGGGAGCAGTACTTC.

A word on this clonotype: This may stem from a read error, because a much larger clone lies one nucleotide away. The chain links TRBV15 to TRBJ2-7; 8 nucleotides match TRBD2. This CDR3 is 16 amino acids long. Germline CDR1 and CDR2: LNHNV and YYDKDF (reference sequence). The CDR3 DNA is TGTGCCGCCAGCAGAGATATTGGACTAGCTGGTTACGAGCAGTACTTC. It translates to CAASRDIGLAGYEQYF.

In this sample, this clonotype turned up many times. V is TRBV12-3 or TRBV12-4 and J is TRBJ2-1, with D possibly matching TRBD1 (6 bases). The CDR3 extends over 15 amino acids. V was clipped by 10 bases and J by 0 bases, with 16 bases between them. The CDR3 is CATQRTESSYNEQFF. The CDR3 nucleotides read TGTGCCACCCAGCGGACAGAAAGCTCCTACAATGAGCAGTTCTTC.

For this clonotype: A read error is possible here, since a much larger clone lies one base away. The V call is TRBV7-2, the J call TRBJ2-1; 8 positions agree with TRBD2. CDR1 and CDR2 (germline): SGHTA, FQGNSA. The J segment lost 1 base and the V segment lost 4 bases, leaving 3 bases of the junction unmatched. The CDR3 totals 15 residues. The CDR3 here is CASSWGLVSYNEQFF. The CDR3 coding sequence is TGTGCCAGCAGCTGGGGACTAGTTTCCTACAATGAGCAGTTCTTC. Full variable domain (missing parts from reference TRBV7-2 and TRBJ2-1): GAGVSQSPSNKVTEKGKDVELRCDPISGHTALYWYRQSLGQGLEFLIYFQGNSAPDKSGLPSDRFSAERTGGSVSTLTIQRTQQEDSAVYLCASSWGLVSYNEQFFGPGTRLTVL.

The J gene is TRBJ2-7, the V gene TRBV6-2 or TRBV6-3, with 8 bases that match TRBD2. V lost 0 bases and J lost 3; bases outside the gene matches: 4. CDR3 length: 15 amino acids. Germline CDR1 and CDR2: MNHEY and SVGEGT. The CDR3 region has the DNA TGTGCCAGCAGTTACTCCAGCGGGGGAGTCTACGAGCAGTACTTC. It codes for CASSYSSGGVYEQYF.

The table lists this clonotype with a few counts. The chain joins TRBV14 to TRBJ2-1; 7 bases map to TRBD1. The CDR3 has 15 amino acids. After removal of 1 base from V and 12 bases from J, the junction contained 12 bases not matched to a gene. The germline V gene has CDR1 SGHDN and CDR2 FVKESK. In DNA form, the CDR3 reads TGTGCCAGCAGCCAAGTAGGGGGCCCCGTACCTGCGCAGTTCTTC. It yields the protein CASSQVGGPVPAQFF.

This clonotype was recorded only once. V and J are TRBV5-1 and TRBJ2-2, with 10 bases lining up with TRBD2. This CDR3 is built from 19 residues. J was trimmed by 3 bases and V by 3 bases; bases with no gene match: 14. In germline, CDR1 is SGHRS, CDR2 YFSETQ. CDR3 sequence: CASSSGSLAGEYYTGELFF. The CDR3 DNA follows: TGCGCCAGCAGCTCCGGATCCCTAGCGGGAGAATATTACACCGGGGAGCTGTTTTTT.

CDR3 residues: CASSPNRGDYGYTF. CDR3 sequence (DNA): TGTGCCAGCAGCCCTAACAGGGGGGACTATGGCTACACCTTC. The chain joins TRBV7-9 to TRBJ1-2, with 8 positions matching TRBD1. The CDR3 sequence is 14 residues long. Germline assignment: CDR1 SEHNR and CDR2 FQNEAQ (reference sequence). With 5 bases clipped from V and 3 bases from J, the junction kept 5 bases outside the gene matches.

This clonotype appeared a few times. V gene TRBV20-1 combines with J gene TRBJ1-6, with D possibly matching TRBD1 (6 bases). Trimming pared 0 bases from V and 6 bases from J, leaving 9 bases between. In germline, CDR1 is DFQATT, CDR2 SNEGSKA (reference sequence). This CDR3 spans 14 amino acids. CDR3 loop: CSARDQGTNSPLHF. For the CDR3, the DNA is TGCAGTGCTAGAGATCAGGGGACTAATTCACCCCTCCACTTT.

Details on this clonotype: A much larger clonotype is one base distant, so this may be a read error. V is TRBV20-1 and J is TRBJ1-4; no definite D call. The germline CDR1 and CDR2 sequences are DFQATT and SNEGSKA (reference sequence). The CDR3 is 13 residues long. The CDR3: CSARIPTNGKLFF. The CDR3 bases are TGCAGTGCTAGGATCCCAACTAATGGAAAACTGTTTTTT.

There are many counts of this clonotype. V usage is TRBV7-3 and J usage is TRBJ2-7; 7 nucleotides align to TRBD2. The CDR3 spans 16 residues. The ends lost 0 bases at V and 7 bases at J; junction bases unmatched: 12. Germline values: CDR1 SGHTA, CDR2 FQGTGA. The CDR3 reads CASSLTSGAPTSEQYF. The CDR3 DNA reads TGTGCCAGCAGCTTAACGAGCGGGGCACCCACGAGTGAGCAGTACTTC.